A selection of T cell receptor beta chains follows, all from one sample in a study of early stage breast cancer tumors. Method: immunoSEQ multiplex PCR; TCRdb's copy keeps in-frame clones and lacks some. The sample consists of fewer than 90,000 clones, more than 60% of them appearing once. Sequencing input: blood. The receptors shown here come from a person aged 55-75 years with breast cancer. Each CDR3 is given with its conserved first and last residue. Fields, in order: V gene, D gene, J gene, clone size, CDR3 DNA, CDR3 protein. A D gene is named only where the DNA matches it firmly. Size values are once, few and many counts, or a class for expanded clones, and some rows have none.

v_call: TRBV7-2; d_call: .; j_call: TRBJ1-6; clone_size: few; cdr3_nt: TGTGCCAGCAGCTTAGAATCTACGGGTAATTCACCCCTCCACTTT; cdr3_aa: CASSLESTGNSPLHF
v_call: TRBV9; d_call: .; j_call: TRBJ2-5; clone_size: .; cdr3_nt: TGTGCCAGCAGCGTTTCAGGGTATGAGGAGACCCAGTACTTC; cdr3_aa: CASSVSGYEETQYF
v_call: TRBV5-6; d_call: .; j_call: TRBJ2-1; clone_size: .; cdr3_nt: TGTGCCAGCAGCTTTCGGGGGAGCTCCTACAATGAGCAGTTCTTC; cdr3_aa: CASSFRGSSYNEQFF
v_call: TRBV9; d_call: .; j_call: TRBJ2-1; clone_size: .; cdr3_nt: TGTGCCAGCAGCGTAGCCGCCGGGTCCACTGAGCAGTTCTTC; cdr3_aa: CASSVAAGSTEQFF
v_call: TRBV25-1; d_call: .; j_call: TRBJ1-5; clone_size: .; cdr3_nt: TGTGCCAGCAGTGAAGGGTCAGCAAATCAGCCCCAGCATTTT; cdr3_aa: CASSEGSANQPQHF
v_call: TRBV10-3; d_call: .; j_call: TRBJ2-7; clone_size: .; cdr3_nt: TGTGCCATAAGTAAGCCCTCACCGGGGACCTACGAGCAGTACTTC; cdr3_aa: CAISKPSPGTYEQYF
v_call: TRBV18; d_call: TRBD2; j_call: TRBJ2-5; clone_size: .; cdr3_nt: TGTGCCAGCTCACCTACCGGGACTAGCGGGACCCAGTACTTC; cdr3_aa: CASSPTGTSGTQYF
v_call: TRBV5-1; d_call: .; j_call: TRBJ2-5; clone_size: .; cdr3_nt: TGCGCCAGCAGCTTCGTGCAGCAAGAGACCCAGTACTTC; cdr3_aa: CASSFVQQETQYF
v_call: TRBV5-4; d_call: TRBD1; j_call: TRBJ2-7; clone_size: .; cdr3_nt: TGTGCCAGCAGCTTGGGGCCAGGGGGACATGGGAGCGAGCAGTACTTC; cdr3_aa: CASSLGPGGHGSEQYF
v_call: TRBV5-6; d_call: .; j_call: TRBJ2-3; clone_size: .; cdr3_nt: TGTGCCAGCAGCTCGAATTTGGGGCCCACAGATACGCAGTATTTT; cdr3_aa: CASSSNLGPTDTQYF
v_call: TRBV25-1; d_call: .; j_call: TRBJ1-5; clone_size: .; cdr3_nt: TGTGCCAGCAGTGAGGGGTTTCAGCCCCAGCATTTT; cdr3_aa: CASSEGFQPQHF
v_call: TRBV5-1; d_call: .; j_call: TRBJ2-5; clone_size: .; cdr3_nt: TGCGCCAGCAGCCCCGGGCCCCGGGGGACCCAGTACTTC; cdr3_aa: CASSPGPRGTQYF
v_call: TRBV28; d_call: .; j_call: TRBJ1-4; clone_size: few; cdr3_nt: TGTGCCAGCAGTTTGGGCAGGGATGAAAAACTGTTTTTT; cdr3_aa: CASSLGRDEKLFF
v_call: TRBV18; d_call: .; j_call: TRBJ2-7; clone_size: .; cdr3_nt: TGTGCCAGCTCACCACTCCGAGGGGGGGACCACGAGCAGTACTTC; cdr3_aa: CASSPLRGGDHEQYF